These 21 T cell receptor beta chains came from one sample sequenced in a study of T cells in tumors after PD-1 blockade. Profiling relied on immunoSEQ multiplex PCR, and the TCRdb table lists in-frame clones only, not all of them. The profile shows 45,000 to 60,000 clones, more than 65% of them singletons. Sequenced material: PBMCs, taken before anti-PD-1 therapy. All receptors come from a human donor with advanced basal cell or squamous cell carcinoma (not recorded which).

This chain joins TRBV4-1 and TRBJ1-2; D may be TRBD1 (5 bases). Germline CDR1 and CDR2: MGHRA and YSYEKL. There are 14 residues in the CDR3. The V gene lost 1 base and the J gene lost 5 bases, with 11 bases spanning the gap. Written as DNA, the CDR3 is TGCGCCAGCAGCCAAGGCCCCAGGGTGTATGGCTACACCTTC. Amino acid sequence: CASSQGPRVYGYTF.

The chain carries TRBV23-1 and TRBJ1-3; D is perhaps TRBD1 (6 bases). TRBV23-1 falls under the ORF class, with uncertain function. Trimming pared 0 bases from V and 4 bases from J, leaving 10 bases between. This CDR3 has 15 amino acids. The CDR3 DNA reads TGCGCCAGCAGTCAATCGTCAACAGGGGGAAACACCATATATTTT. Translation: CASSQSSTGGNTIYF.

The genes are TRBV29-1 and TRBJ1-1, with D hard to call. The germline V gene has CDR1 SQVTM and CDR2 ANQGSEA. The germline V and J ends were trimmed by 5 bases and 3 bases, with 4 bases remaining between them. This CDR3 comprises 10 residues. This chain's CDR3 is CSVFDTEAFF. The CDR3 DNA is TGCAGCGTTTTTGACACTGAAGCTTTCTTT.

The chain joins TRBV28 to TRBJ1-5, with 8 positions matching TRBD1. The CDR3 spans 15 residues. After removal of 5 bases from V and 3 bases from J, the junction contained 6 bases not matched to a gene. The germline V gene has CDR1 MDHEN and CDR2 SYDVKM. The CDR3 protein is CASSGTDRVNQPQHF. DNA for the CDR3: TGTGCCAGCAGTGGGACGGACAGGGTCAATCAGCCCCAGCATTTT.

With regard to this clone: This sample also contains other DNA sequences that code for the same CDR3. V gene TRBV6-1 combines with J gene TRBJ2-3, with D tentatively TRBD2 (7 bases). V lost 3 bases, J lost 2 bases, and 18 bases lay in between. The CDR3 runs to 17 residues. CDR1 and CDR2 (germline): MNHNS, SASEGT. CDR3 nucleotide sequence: TGTGCCAGCAGTGAGGGTTGGGGGGGGGCCTTCACAGATACGCAGTATTTT. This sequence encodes CASSEGWGGAFTDTQYF.

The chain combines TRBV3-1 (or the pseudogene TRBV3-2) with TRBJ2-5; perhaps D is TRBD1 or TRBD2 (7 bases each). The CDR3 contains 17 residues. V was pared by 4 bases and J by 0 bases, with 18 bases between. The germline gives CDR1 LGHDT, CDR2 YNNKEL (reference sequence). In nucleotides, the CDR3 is TGTGCCAGCAGCCTCCGTGCCCAGGGGGGGTACCAAGAGACCCAGTACTTC. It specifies CASSLRAQGGYQETQYF.

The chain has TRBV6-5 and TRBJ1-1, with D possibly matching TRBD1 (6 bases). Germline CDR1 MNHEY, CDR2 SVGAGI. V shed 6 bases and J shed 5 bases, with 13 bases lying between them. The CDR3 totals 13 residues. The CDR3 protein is CASRGRGTTEAFF. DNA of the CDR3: TGTGCCAGCAGGGGCAGGGGTACGACTGAAGCTTTCTTT.

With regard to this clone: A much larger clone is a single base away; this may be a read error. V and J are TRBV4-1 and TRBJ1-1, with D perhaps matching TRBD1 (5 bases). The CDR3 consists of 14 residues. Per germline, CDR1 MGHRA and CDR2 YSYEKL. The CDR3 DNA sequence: TGCGCCAGCAACCAAGTCACAGGTAAGACTGAAGCTTTCTTT. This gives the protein CASNQVTGKTEAFF.

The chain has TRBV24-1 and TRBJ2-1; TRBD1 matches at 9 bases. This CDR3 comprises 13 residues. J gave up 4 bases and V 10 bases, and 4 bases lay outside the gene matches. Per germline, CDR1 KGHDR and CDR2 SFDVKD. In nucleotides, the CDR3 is TGTGCCACGCGGGACAGGGCATACAATGAGCAGTTCTTC. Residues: CATRDRAYNEQFF.

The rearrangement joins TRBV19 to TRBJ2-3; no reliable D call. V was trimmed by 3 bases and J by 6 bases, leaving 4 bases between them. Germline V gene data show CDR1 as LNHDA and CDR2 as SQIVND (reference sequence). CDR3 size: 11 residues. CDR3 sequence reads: CASSIGDTQYF. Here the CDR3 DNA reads TGTGCCAGTAGTATTGGGGATACGCAGTATTTT.

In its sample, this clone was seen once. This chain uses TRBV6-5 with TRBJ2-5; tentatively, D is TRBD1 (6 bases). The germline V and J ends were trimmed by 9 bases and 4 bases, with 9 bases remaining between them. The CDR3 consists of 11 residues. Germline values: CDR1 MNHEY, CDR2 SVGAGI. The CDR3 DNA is TGTGCCAGTGGACAGAGAGAGACCCAGTACTTC. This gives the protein CASGQRETQYF.

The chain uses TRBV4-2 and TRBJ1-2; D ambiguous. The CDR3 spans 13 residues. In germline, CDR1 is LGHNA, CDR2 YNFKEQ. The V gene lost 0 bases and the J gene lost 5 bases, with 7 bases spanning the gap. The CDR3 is CASSQDAEYGYTF. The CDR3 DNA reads TGTGCCAGCAGCCAAGACGCGGAGTATGGCTACACCTTC.

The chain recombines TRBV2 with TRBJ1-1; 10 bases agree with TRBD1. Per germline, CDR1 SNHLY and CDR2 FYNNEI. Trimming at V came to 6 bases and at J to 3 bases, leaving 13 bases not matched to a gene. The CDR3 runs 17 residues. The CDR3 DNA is TGTGCCAGCAGATTCCCGGGACAGGGGAATCCCTACACTGAAGCTTTCTTT. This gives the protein CASRFPGQGNPYTEAFF.

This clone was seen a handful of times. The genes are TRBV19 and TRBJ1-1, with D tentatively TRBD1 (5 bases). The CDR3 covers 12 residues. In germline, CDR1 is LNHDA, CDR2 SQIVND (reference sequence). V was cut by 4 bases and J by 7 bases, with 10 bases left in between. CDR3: CASSKGQGEAFF. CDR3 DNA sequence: TGTGCCAGTAGTAAGGGGCAGGGTGAAGCTTTCTTT.

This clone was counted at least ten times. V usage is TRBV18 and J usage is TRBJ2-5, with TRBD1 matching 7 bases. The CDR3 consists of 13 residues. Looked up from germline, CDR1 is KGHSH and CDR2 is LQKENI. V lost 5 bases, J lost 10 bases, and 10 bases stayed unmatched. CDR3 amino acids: CASSGKQGIGQYF. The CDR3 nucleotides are TGTGCCAGCTCAGGAAAACAGGGGATCGGCCAGTACTTC.

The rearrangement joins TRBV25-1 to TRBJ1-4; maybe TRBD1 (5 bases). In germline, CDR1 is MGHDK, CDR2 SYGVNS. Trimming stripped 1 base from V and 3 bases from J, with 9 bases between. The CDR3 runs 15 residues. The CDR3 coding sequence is TGTGCCAGCAGTGAATCGGCCAGGGCTAATGAAAAACTGTTTTTT. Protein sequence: CASSESARANEKLFF.

CDR3: CASSLEPRAEKLFF. The CDR3, as DNA: TGCGCCAGCAGCTTGGAACCCAGGGCGGAAAAACTGTTTTTT. The gene calls are TRBV5-1 and TRBJ1-4; D is possibly TRBD1 (5 bases). In germline, CDR1 is SGHRS, CDR2 YFSETQ. This CDR3 is 14 amino acids long. Deletions cut 0 bases from V and 8 bases from J, with 11 bases between.

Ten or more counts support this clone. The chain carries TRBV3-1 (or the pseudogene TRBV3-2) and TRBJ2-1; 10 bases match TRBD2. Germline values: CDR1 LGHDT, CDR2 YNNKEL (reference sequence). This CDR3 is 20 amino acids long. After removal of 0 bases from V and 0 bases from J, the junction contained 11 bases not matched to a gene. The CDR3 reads CASSQEVLAGAGYSYNEQFF. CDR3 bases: TGTGCCAGCAGCCAAGAGGTCCTAGCGGGAGCGGGTTACTCCTACAATGAGCAGTTCTTC.

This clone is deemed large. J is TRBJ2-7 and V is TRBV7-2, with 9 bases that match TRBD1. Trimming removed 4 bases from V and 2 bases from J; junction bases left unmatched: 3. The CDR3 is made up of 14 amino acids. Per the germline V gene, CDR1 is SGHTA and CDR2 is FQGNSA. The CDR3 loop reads CASSSQGAAYEQYF. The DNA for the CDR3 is TGTGCCAGCAGCTCACAGGGGGCCGCCTACGAGCAGTACTTC.

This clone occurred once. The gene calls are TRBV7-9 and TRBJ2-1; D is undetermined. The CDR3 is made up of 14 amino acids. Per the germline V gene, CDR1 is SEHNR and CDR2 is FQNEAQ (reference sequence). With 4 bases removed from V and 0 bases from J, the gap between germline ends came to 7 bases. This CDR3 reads CASSSVSSYNEQFF. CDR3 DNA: TGTGCCAGCAGCTCGGTGAGCTCCTACAATGAGCAGTTCTTC.

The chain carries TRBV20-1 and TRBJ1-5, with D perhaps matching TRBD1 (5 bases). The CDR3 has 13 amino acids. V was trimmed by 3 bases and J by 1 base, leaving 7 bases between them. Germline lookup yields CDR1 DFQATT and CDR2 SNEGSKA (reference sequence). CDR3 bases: TGCAGTGCTAGTCGGGACAGCAATCAGCCCCAGCATTTT. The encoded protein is CSASRDSNQPQHF.